The 21 T cell receptor beta chains in this list originate from one sample, sequenced in a study of T cell responses to AZD1222 COVID-19 vaccine (dated by TCRdb to 2020 to 2023). Library prep was done by the immunoSEQ multiplex PCR assay. In TCRdb, the immuneACCESS table is reduced to in-frame sequences with V and J assigned. These tables do not hold every clone; where another copy was compared, an unresolved V gene accounts for under half, and the others remain unexplained. The sample table records 100,000 to 120,000 clones; about 81% of these occur just once. 4% to 5% of the sample rests with the top ten. Sample time point, as interpreted from the label and publication: baseline before first vaccination. This specimen consisted of peripheral blood, obtained on day 0 of AZD1222 vaccination. These receptors came from an adult in good health.

J is TRBJ1-1 and V is TRBV5-1, with TRBD1 matching 11 bases. The CDR3 consists of 17 residues. Germline trimming cut 4 bases from V and 3 bases from J; bases unmatched to any gene: 11. Per germline, CDR1 SGHRS and CDR2 YFSETQ. CDR3 DNA sequence: TGCGCCAGCAGCATCGGACAGGGGGCGAGGAGGGACACTGAAGCTTTCTTT. Its protein product is CASSIGQGARRDTEAFF.

This chain links TRBV6-4 with TRBJ1-2, with D possibly being TRBD1 (5 bases). The CDR3 contains 15 residues. Germline CDR1 is MRHNA and CDR2 is SNTAGT. The V end was cut by 3 bases, the J end by 8 bases, with 19 bases between. The CDR3 loop reads CASSESGTWEEGYTF. In DNA form, the CDR3 reads TGTGCCAGCAGTGAATCCGGGACGTGGGAGGAAGGCTACACCTTC.

The rearrangement joins TRBV2 to TRBJ1-5; no reliable D call. Germline V gene lookup returns CDR1 SNHLY and CDR2 FYNNEI. The V and J ends lost 2 bases and 2 bases respectively, with 7 bases between them. The CDR3 loop spans 14 amino acids. The CDR3 loop is CASSEWVGNQPQHF. CDR3 nucleotide sequence: TGTGCCAGCAGTGAATGGGTGGGCAATCAGCCCCAGCATTTT.

This chain uses TRBV6-2 or TRBV6-3 with TRBJ1-1; D gene uncertain. The CDR3 sequence is 13 residues long. Per the germline V gene, CDR1 is MNHEY and CDR2 is SVGEGT. V was pared by 6 bases and J by 1 base, with 9 bases between. The CDR3 sequence is CASRPRANTEAFF. CDR3 DNA: TGTGCCAGCAGACCTCGGGCGAACACTGAAGCTTTCTTT.

This chain joins TRBV11-2 and TRBJ2-3, with 7 positions matching TRBD2. J gave up 2 bases and V 6 bases, and 8 bases lay outside the gene matches. The CDR3 sequence is 15 residues long. Germline V gives CDR1 SGHAT, CDR2 FQNNGV. DNA of the CDR3: TGTGCCAGCAGAGGCTCTAGCGGTAACACAGATACGCAGTATTTT. Translated, it gives CASRGSSGNTDTQYF.

This chain links TRBV28 with TRBJ1-1; D is uncertain. The CDR3 has 12 residues. Germline CDR1 reads MDHEN; CDR2 reads SYDVKM. V lost 5 bases to trimming and J lost 5 bases, with 9 bases between them. CDR3 residues: CASSHGRTEAFF. CDR3 nucleotides: TGTGCCAGCAGTCACGGACGAACTGAAGCTTTCTTT.

The V call is TRBV4-1, the J call TRBJ2-3; D is unclear. The V gene lost 4 bases and the J gene lost 2 bases, with 4 bases spanning the gap. The germline CDR1 and CDR2 sequences are MGHRA and YSYEKL. There are 12 residues in the CDR3. The CDR3 DNA reads as TGCGCCAGCAGCCTAAACACAGATACGCAGTATTTT. Its translation: CASSLNTDTQYF.

The chain is built from TRBV28 and TRBJ1-1, with D perhaps matching TRBD1 (6 bases). Trimming pared 6 bases from V and 7 bases from J, leaving 12 bases between. Germline V CDR1 and CDR2: MDHEN, SYDVKM. The CDR3 sequence is 12 residues long. The chain's CDR3 is CASSPTGIEAFF. CDR3 DNA sequence: TGTGCCAGCAGCCCCACAGGGATTGAAGCTTTCTTT.

The CDR3 loop reads CASSIDYLAGTNEQFF. CDR3 nucleotide sequence: TGTGCCAGTAGTATAGATTACCTAGCGGGTACGAATGAGCAGTTCTTC. This chain connects TRBV19 to TRBJ2-1; 8 bases match TRBD2. V was clipped by 0 bases and J by 7 bases; unmatched bases: 8. The CDR3 runs to 16 residues. CDR1 is LNHDA and CDR2 is SQIVND in the germline V gene (reference sequence).

The rearrangement links TRBV19 to TRBJ2-5; perhaps TRBD1 as D (6 bases). The V gene lost 5 bases and the J gene lost 5 bases, with 9 bases spanning the gap. The CDR3 totals 12 residues. Germline values: CDR1 LNHDA, CDR2 SQIVND (reference sequence). Here the CDR3 reads CASSLQGETQYF. In DNA, the CDR3 is TGTGCCAGTAGTCTCCAGGGGGAGACCCAGTACTTC.

V and J are TRBV4-1 and TRBJ1-5, with 8 positions matching TRBD1. With 0 bases clipped from V and 2 bases from J, the junction kept 3 bases outside the gene matches. Germline CDR1 reads MGHRA; CDR2 reads YSYEKL. This CDR3 contains 16 residues. The CDR3 nucleotides are TGCGCCAGCAGCCAAGAGGTGACAGGGGGCAATCAGCCCCAGCATTTT. It is translated as CASSQEVTGGNQPQHF.

V and J are TRBV20-1 and TRBJ2-5; D call uncertain. The germline gives CDR1 DFQATT, CDR2 SNEGSKA (reference sequence). The CDR3 extends over 13 amino acids. Trimming stripped 3 bases from V and 5 bases from J, with 13 bases between. DNA for the CDR3: TGCAGTGCTAGTAATTTAGGGCGGGAGACCCAGTACTTC. Protein sequence: CSASNLGRETQYF.

The CDR3 is CASSLRQGMNTEAFF. In DNA form, the CDR3 reads TGTGCCAGCAGTTTACGACAGGGTATGAACACTGAAGCTTTCTTT. The chain combines TRBV28 with TRBJ1-1; 7 bases are shared with TRBD1. With 2 bases clipped from V and 0 bases from J, the junction kept 3 bases outside the gene matches. Germline CDR1 reads MDHEN; CDR2 reads SYDVKM. The CDR3 extends over 15 amino acids.

The chain recombines TRBV30 with TRBJ1-5, with D possibly being TRBD1 (5 bases). Trimming took off 0 bases at V and 7 bases at J, with 10 bases between the two ends. CDR1 is GTSNPN and CDR2 is SVGIG in the germline V gene (reference sequence). The CDR3 totals 13 residues. This CDR3 is CAWSVSGDQPQHF. In DNA form, the CDR3 reads TGTGCCTGGAGTGTATCCGGGGACCAGCCCCAGCATTTT.

V usage is TRBV6-4 and J usage is TRBJ1-2, with D uncertain. The CDR3 spans 14 residues. V was clipped by 5 bases and J by 4 bases, with 14 bases between them. Germline CDR1 is MRHNA and CDR2 is SNTAGT. As DNA, the CDR3 is TGTGCCAGCAGTCCGGACTTTAGTGGCTATGGCTACACCTTC. Translating it yields CASSPDFSGYGYTF.

The chain links TRBV24-1 to TRBJ2-3; D might be TRBD2 (5 bases). CDR3 length: 15 residues. The V and J ends lost 4 bases and 0 bases respectively, with 10 bases between them. Germline CDR1 is KGHDR and CDR2 is SFDVKD. In DNA form, the CDR3 reads TGTGCCACCAGTGACAGCCGGACTAGCACAGATACGCAGTATTTT. Protein sequence: CATSDSRTSTDTQYF.

This chain links TRBV5-5 with TRBJ1-1; no clear D gene. This CDR3 contains 14 residues. Germline V lookup: CDR1 SGHKS, CDR2 YYEKEE (reference sequence). V lost 0 bases and J 0 bases, leaving 6 bases between the germline ends. CDR3 loop: CASSLEPMNTEAFF. CDR3 bases: TGTGCCAGCAGCTTGGAACCTATGAACACTGAAGCTTTCTTT.

This rearrangement joins TRBV7-6 to TRBJ2-3; TRBD2 is a possible D gene (5 bases). Trimming pared 2 bases from V and 6 bases from J, leaving 15 bases between. CDR1 is SGHVS and CDR2 is FNYEAQ in the germline V gene. The CDR3 has 15 residues. The CDR3 sequence: CASSLRGFNSDTQYF. The CDR3, as DNA: TGTGCCAGCAGCTTACGGGGTTTTAATTCCGATACGCAGTATTTT.

The J gene is TRBJ2-1, the V gene TRBV7-8, with 10 bases identical to TRBD2. The germline CDR1 and CDR2 sequences are SGHVS and FQNEAQ. Trimming at V came to 5 bases and at J to 8 bases, leaving 15 bases not matched to a gene. This CDR3 has 17 residues. CDR3 coding DNA: TGTGCCAGCAGCCCCTCAGCTAGCGGGAGAAGGGGGGATGAGCAGTTCTTC. Its protein product is CASSPSASGRRGDEQFF.

The rearrangement links TRBV5-1 to TRBJ2-7; D may be TRBD1 (5 bases). The CDR3 length is 13 residues. Germline V lookup: CDR1 SGHRS, CDR2 YFSETQ. V lost 0 bases to trimming and J lost 6 bases, with 10 bases between them. For the CDR3, the DNA is TGCGCCAGCAGCTTGGATGGGGCTGGCGAGCAGTACTTC. Amino acids: CASSLDGAGEQYF.

V is TRBV5-1 and J is TRBJ2-7; tentative D call: TRBD1 (6 bases). The germline V gene encodes CDR1 SGHRS and CDR2 YFSETQ. Trimming pared 4 bases from V and 3 bases from J, leaving 17 bases between. This CDR3 comprises 15 residues. CDR3 DNA sequence: TGCGCCAGCAGCGGAAATGCACAGGGTATCTACGAGCAGTACTTC. Translated, it gives CASSGNAQGIYEQYF.